The present entry profiles one T cell receptor (beta chain) with its context. Its antigen remains unknown. Vbeta (60) and Jbeta (13) primers were used in the PCR. The repertoire was sequenced with immunoSEQ multiplex PCR; TCRdb's copy has only in-frame clones and lacks some. The table shows 100,000 to 150,000 clones, with more than 60% occurring only once. At the time of sampling, donors were nominally healthy, though unrecorded immune exposures were likely. The CDR3 is 16 residues long. With V trimmed by 0 bases and J by 5 bases, 8 bases remained unmatched. Germline CDR1 and CDR2: MNHEY and SVGAGI. This sample is drawn from a study of cytomegalovirus exposure and HLA in healthy donors. Study-wide results and caveats: One variant, a missense change in DCLRE1C, was linked in a later analysis to TCR beta V- and J-gene trimming. For most TCR sequences rarity was the rule, although some public TCRs occurred in many donors. CMV serostatus was the only immune exposure information that was available.

This TCR was sampled from a woman aged 40 to 50 in good health and CMV-seropositive. This chain connects TRBV6-5 to TRBJ2-7, with 9 bases aligning to TRBD2. The sample taken for sequencing was PBMCs. The CDR3 sequence: CASSYSSGGGAHEQYF. The DNA of the CDR3 is TGTGCCAGCAGTTACTCTAGCGGCGGGGGGGCTCACGAGCAGTACTTC.